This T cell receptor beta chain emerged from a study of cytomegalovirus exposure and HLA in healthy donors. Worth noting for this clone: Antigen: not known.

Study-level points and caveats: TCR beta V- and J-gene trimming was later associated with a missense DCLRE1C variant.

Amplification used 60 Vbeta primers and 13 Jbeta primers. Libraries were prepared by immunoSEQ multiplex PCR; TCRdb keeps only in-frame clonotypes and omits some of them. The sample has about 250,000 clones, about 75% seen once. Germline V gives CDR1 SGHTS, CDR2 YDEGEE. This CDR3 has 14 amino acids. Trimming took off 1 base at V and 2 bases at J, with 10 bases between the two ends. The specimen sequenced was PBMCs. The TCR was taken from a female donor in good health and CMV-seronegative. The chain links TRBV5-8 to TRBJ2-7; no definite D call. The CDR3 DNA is TGTGCCAGCAGCTTGTGGTTAGCCACCTACGAGCAGTACTTC. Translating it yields CASSLWLATYEQYF.